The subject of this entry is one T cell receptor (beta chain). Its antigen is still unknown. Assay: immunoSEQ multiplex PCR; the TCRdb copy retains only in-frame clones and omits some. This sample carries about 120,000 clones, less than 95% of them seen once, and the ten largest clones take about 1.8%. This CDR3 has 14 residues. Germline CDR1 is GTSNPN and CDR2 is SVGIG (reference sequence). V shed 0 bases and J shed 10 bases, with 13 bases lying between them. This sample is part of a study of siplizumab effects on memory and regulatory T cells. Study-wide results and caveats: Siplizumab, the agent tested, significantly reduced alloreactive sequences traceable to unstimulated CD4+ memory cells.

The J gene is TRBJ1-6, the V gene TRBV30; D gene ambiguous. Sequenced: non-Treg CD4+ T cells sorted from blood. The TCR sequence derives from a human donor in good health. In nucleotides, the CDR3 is TGTGCCTGGAGTGTATCGGGGAGAAGATCACCCCTCCACTTT. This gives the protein CAWSVSGRRSPLHF.